The 14 T cell receptor beta chains below were found in one sample sequenced in a study of T cell responses to AZD1222 COVID-19 vaccine. Clones were sequenced by immunoSEQ multiplex PCR, and TCRdb holds only the in-frame ones, with some missing. The repertoire has about 42,000 clones, roughly 88% of them found once; the top ten carry 15% to 20%. The sequencing here drew on peripheral blood, taken 28 days after the second AZD1222 dose. All receptors derive from an adult who received the AZD1222 COVID-19 vaccine.

The chain links TRBV25-1 to TRBJ2-7; D perhaps matches TRBD1 (5 bases). Germline V gives CDR1 MGHDK, CDR2 SYGVNS. This CDR3 spans 15 amino acids. V dropped 7 bases and J dropped 2 bases, with 18 bases sitting between them. CDR3 nucleotides: TGTGCCAGCACCAGAGGAGACAGAGATACCTACGAGCAGTACTTC. It yields the protein CASTRGDRDTYEQYF.

The chain employs TRBV5-1 and TRBJ2-7; D is unclear. Germline V gene lookup returns CDR1 SGHRS and CDR2 YFSETQ. V gave up 4 bases and J gave up 2 bases, with 13 bases separating them. CDR3 size: 14 residues. CDR3 nucleotides: TGCGCCAGCAGCCCGGCCCAGATTACCTACGAGCAGTACTTC. It specifies CASSPAQITYEQYF.

The sample holds a few counts of this clone. The chain has TRBV19 and TRBJ1-1, with D possibly matching TRBD1 (5 bases). Trimming left V 4 bases short and J 4 bases short, with 16 bases between. The CDR3 has 15 amino acids. Germline V lookup: CDR1 LNHDA, CDR2 SQIVND (reference sequence). The CDR3 region has the DNA TGTGCCAGTAGTAACGGGGGGATGAGGGGCACTGAAGCTTTCTTT. Translation: CASSNGGMRGTEAFF.

The V call is TRBV7-2, the J call TRBJ2-2, with 8 positions matching TRBD2. Germline V CDR1 and CDR2: SGHTA, FQGNSA. Unmatched junction bases numbered 7, after V lost 8 bases and J lost 2 bases. The CDR3 extends over 15 amino acids. The CDR3 protein is CASGRSGGNTGELFF. The CDR3 DNA reads as TGTGCCAGCGGACGCAGCGGGGGAAACACCGGGGAGCTGTTTTTT.

V is TRBV7-2 and J is TRBJ2-4, with 7 positions matching TRBD2. Germline V gives CDR1 SGHTA, CDR2 FQGNSA. This CDR3 has 16 residues. J was trimmed by 0 bases and V by 2 bases; bases with no gene match: 4. The CDR3 coding sequence is TGTGCCAGCAGCTTATGGCGGGGGTCAGCCAAAAACATTCAGTACTTC. Amino acids: CASSLWRGSAKNIQYF.

The chain has TRBV28 and TRBJ1-3, with a weak D call TRBD1 (6 bases). Germline CDR1 and CDR2: MDHEN and SYDVKM. The CDR3 spans 14 residues. The V end was cut by 6 bases, the J end by 2 bases, with 11 bases between. The CDR3 loop is CASRSGAAGNTIYF. CDR3 DNA: TGTGCCAGCAGGTCAGGGGCGGCTGGAAACACCATATATTTT.

V gene TRBV5-5 combines with J gene TRBJ2-7; a weak D match, TRBD2 (6 bases). The CDR3 contains 17 residues. Trimming removed 0 bases from V and 2 bases from J, with 18 bases in between. The germline V gene has CDR1 SGHKS and CDR2 YYEKEE (reference sequence). The DNA of the CDR3 is TGTGCCAGCAGCTTGGCCGATGCTAGCGTGTCCCCCTACGAGCAGTACTTC. It codes for CASSLADASVSPYEQYF.

This clone showed up just a few times. The V gene is TRBV15, the J gene TRBJ1-5, with a tentative D call TRBD1 (6 bases). CDR3 length equals 14 residues. Germline V gives CDR1 LNHNV, CDR2 YYDKDF (reference sequence). V was cut by 3 bases and J by 3 bases, with 9 bases left in between. CDR3 sequence reads: CATSRGHTNQPQHF. In nucleotides, the CDR3 is TGTGCCACCAGCAGGGGACATACCAATCAGCCCCAGCATTTT.

The rearrangement uses TRBV29-1 and TRBJ1-4; TRBD1 aligns across 9 bases. This CDR3 comprises 13 residues. Trimming removed 6 bases from V and 8 bases from J; junction bases left unmatched: 7. Per the germline V gene, CDR1 is SQVTM and CDR2 is ANQGSEA. CDR3 bases: TGCAGCGTAGGACAGGGGAAAGGGGAAAAACTGTTTTTT. It translates to CSVGQGKGEKLFF.

This clone was seen a single time. CDR3 amino acids: CASSIELRGWTPLHF. The CDR3 DNA follows: TGTGCCAGTAGTATAGAGCTCAGGGGTTGGACACCCCTCCACTTT. The chain employs TRBV19 and TRBJ1-6, with D perhaps matching TRBD1 (6 bases). Trimming took 0 bases from V and 11 from J, leaving 14 bases between them. This CDR3 comprises 15 residues. Germline CDR1 and CDR2: LNHDA and SQIVND (reference sequence).

The rearrangement uses TRBV5-4 and TRBJ1-1, with TRBD1 as a possible D gene (5 bases). Trimming took off 1 base at V and 5 bases at J, with 15 bases between the two ends. The CDR3 consists of 15 residues. Germline CDR1 and CDR2: SGHNT and YYREEE (reference sequence). The CDR3 region has the DNA TGTGCCAGCAGCTTGAGCGGGACGGCCGGGACTGAAGCTTTCTTT. Encoded protein: CASSLSGTAGTEAFF.

This clone has just a few counts. The chain carries TRBV12-3 or TRBV12-4 and TRBJ1-1, with 9 bases that match TRBD1. The CDR3 sequence is 13 residues long. V shed 5 bases and J 4 bases; nucleotides not matched to a gene: 2. CDR3 region: CASSQQGATEAFF. Here the CDR3 DNA reads TGTGCCAGCAGTCAACAGGGGGCCACTGAAGCTTTCTTT.

CDR3 coding DNA: TGTGCCAGCAGTACCCCTAGCACAGATACGCAGTATTTT. Its protein product is CASSTPSTDTQYF. The chain recombines TRBV12-3 or TRBV12-4 with TRBJ2-3; D remains ambiguous. V was shortened by 5 bases and J by 0 bases, with 6 bases between the two germline ends. The length of the CDR3 is 13 residues.

This rearrangement joins TRBV10-2 to TRBJ2-1; possibly TRBD1 for D (5 bases). The ends were cut back, 6 bases at V and 3 bases at J, with 15 bases in the middle. This CDR3 is built from 15 residues. CDR1 and CDR2 from the germline V gene are WSHSY and SAAADI. As DNA, the CDR3 is TGCGCCAGCAGAATCCCGACAGCCTTCTACAATGAGCAGTTCTTC. This encodes CASRIPTAFYNEQFF.